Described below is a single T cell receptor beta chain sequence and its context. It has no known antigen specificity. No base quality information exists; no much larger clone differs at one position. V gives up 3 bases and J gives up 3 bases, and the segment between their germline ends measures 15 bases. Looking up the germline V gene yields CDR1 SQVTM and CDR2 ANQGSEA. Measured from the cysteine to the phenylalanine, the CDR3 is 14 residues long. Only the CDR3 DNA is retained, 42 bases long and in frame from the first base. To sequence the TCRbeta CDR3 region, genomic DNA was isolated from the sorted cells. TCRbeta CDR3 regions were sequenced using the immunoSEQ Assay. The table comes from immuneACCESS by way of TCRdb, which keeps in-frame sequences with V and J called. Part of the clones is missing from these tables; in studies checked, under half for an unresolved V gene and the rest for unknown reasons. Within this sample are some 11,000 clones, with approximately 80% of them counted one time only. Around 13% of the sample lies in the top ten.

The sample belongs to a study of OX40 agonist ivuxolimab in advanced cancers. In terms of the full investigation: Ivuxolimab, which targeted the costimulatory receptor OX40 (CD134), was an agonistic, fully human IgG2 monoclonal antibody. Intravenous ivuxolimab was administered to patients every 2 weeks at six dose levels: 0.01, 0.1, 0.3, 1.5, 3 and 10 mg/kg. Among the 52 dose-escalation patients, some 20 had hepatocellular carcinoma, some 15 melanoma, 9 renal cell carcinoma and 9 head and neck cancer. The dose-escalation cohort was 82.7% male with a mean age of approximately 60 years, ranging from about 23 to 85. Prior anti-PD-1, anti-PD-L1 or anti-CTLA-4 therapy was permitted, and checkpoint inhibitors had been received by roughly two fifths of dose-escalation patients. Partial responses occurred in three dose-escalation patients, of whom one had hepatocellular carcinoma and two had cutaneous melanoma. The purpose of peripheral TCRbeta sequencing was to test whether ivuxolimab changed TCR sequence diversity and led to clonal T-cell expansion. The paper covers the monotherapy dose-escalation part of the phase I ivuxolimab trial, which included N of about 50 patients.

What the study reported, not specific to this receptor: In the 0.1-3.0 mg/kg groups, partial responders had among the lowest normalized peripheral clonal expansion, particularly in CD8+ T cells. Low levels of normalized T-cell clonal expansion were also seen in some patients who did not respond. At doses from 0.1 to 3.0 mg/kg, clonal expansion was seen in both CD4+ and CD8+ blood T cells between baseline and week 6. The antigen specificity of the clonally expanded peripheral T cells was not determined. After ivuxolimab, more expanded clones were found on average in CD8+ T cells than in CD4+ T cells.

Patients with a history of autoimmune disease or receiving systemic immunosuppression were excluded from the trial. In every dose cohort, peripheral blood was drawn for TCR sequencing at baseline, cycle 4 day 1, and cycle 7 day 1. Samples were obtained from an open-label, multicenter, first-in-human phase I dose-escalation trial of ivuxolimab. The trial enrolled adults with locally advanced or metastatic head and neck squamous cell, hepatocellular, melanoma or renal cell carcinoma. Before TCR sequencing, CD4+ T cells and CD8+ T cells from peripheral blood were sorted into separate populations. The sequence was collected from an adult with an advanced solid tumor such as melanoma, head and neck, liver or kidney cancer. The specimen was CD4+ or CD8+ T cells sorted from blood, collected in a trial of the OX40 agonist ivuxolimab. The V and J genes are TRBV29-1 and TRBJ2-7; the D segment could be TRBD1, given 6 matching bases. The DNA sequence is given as TGCAGCGTTGAGTCCGGACAGCTAGACTACGAGCAGTACTTC. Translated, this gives CSVESGQLDYEQYF.